The 18 T cell receptor beta chains below were found in one sample sequenced in a study of cytomegalovirus exposure and HLA in healthy donors. The PCR was carried out with 60 Vbeta primers and 13 Jbeta primers. Method: immunoSEQ multiplex PCR; TCRdb's copy keeps in-frame clones and lacks some. This table has about 180,000 clones, 80% appearing once. Sequenced material: PBMCs. These receptor sequences come from a man between 35 and 55 years old in good health and CMV-seronegative.

The chain links TRBV11-2 to TRBJ1-1; D is possibly TRBD1 (6 bases). The ends were cut back, 5 bases at V and 2 bases at J, with 12 bases in the middle. Germline CDR1 SGHAT, CDR2 FQNNGV. This CDR3 spans 14 amino acids. CDR3 loop: CASSQSGVNTEAFF. The CDR3 region has the DNA TGTGCCAGCAGCCAATCAGGGGTCAACACTGAAGCTTTCTTT.

The chain joins TRBV7-3 to TRBJ2-5, with TRBD2 identical over 7 bases. With 2 bases clipped from V and 5 bases from J, the junction kept 8 bases outside the gene matches. The germline V gene encodes CDR1 SGHTA and CDR2 FQGTGA. The CDR3 has 15 amino acids. CDR3 sequence (DNA): TGTGCCAGCAGCTTAGGTGGGAGGGATGGGGAGACCCAGTACTTC. This translates into CASSLGGRDGETQYF. Looking up the rest from reference TRBV7-3 and TRBJ2-5 gives the full variable domain: GAGVSQTPSNKVTEKGKYVELRCDPISGHTALYWYRQSLGQGPEFLIYFQGTGAADDSGLPNDRFFAVRPEGSVSTLKIQRTERGDSAVYLCASSLGGRDGETQYFGPGTRLLVL.

The chain joins TRBV25-1 to TRBJ1-4; D is undetermined. This CDR3 contains 13 residues. V lost 3 bases, J lost 7 bases, and 9 bases lay in between. The germline gives CDR1 MGHDK, CDR2 SYGVNS. The CDR3 region has the DNA TGTGCCAGCAGTGAGACTCCCCTTGAAAAACTGTTTTTT. Its translation: CASSETPLEKLFF.

This chain connects TRBV28 to TRBJ1-2; 7 bases align to TRBD1. The CDR3 sequence is 14 residues long. With 7 bases clipped from V and 1 base from J, the junction kept 6 bases outside the gene matches. The germline V gene encodes CDR1 MDHEN and CDR2 SYDVKM. DNA of the CDR3: TGTGCCAGCATCGCCGGGACAGTTAACTATGGCTACACCTTC. This gives the protein CASIAGTVNYGYTF.

J is TRBJ2-1 and V is TRBV7-2, with a possible D match to TRBD2 (5 bases). Germline V CDR1 and CDR2: SGHTA, FQGNSA. The CDR3 is 14 residues long. V was cut by 5 bases and J by 5 bases, with 13 bases left in between. Here the CDR3 DNA reads TGTGCCAGCAGCCCTACGTGGGAGAACAATGAGCAGTTCTTC. Translating it yields CASSPTWENNEQFF.

The rearrangement uses TRBV11-2 and TRBJ2-7; D is unclear. Germline assignment: CDR1 SGHAT and CDR2 FQNNGV. Trimming took 0 bases from V and 1 from J, leaving 10 bases between them. This CDR3 has 15 residues. This chain's CDR3 is CASSLDPGPSYEQYF. CDR3 bases: TGTGCCAGCAGCTTAGACCCAGGCCCTTCCTACGAGCAGTACTTC.

This clone appeared once. J is TRBJ2-3 and V is TRBV6-5; unclear D gene. The CDR3 is made up of 12 amino acids. The germline gives CDR1 MNHEY, CDR2 SVGAGI. The V end lost 5 bases, the J end lost 4 bases, and 7 bases lay between the germline ends. CDR3 nucleotide sequence: TGTGCCAGCAGTCGCGGCGCAGATACGCAGTATTTT. Its protein is CASSRGADTQYF.

The gene calls are TRBV4-3 and TRBJ1-2; D is perhaps TRBD1 (5 bases). This CDR3 has 15 residues. CDR1 LGHNA and CDR2 YSLEER come from the germline V gene. V was shortened by 1 base and J by 0 bases, with 9 bases between the two germline ends. CDR3 coding DNA: TGCGCCAGCAGCCAAGCCGGGGGAGCTAACTATGGCTACACCTTC. The encoded protein is CASSQAGGANYGYTF.

The chain joins TRBV7-2 to TRBJ1-5; D might be TRBD1 (6 bases). The CDR3 spans 16 residues. Germline CDR1 SGHTA, CDR2 FQGNSA. Trimming shortened V by 1 base and J by 6 bases, and 16 bases separated the two germline ends. The CDR3 DNA sequence: TGTGCCAGCAGCTTAGGGAGGGGGGGAAGAGGTCAGCCCCAGCATTTT. It encodes CASSLGRGGRGQPQHF.

This chain joins TRBV4-3 and TRBJ1-2, with D possibly matching TRBD1 (6 bases). V lost 1 base to trimming and J lost 5 bases, with 11 bases between them. Germline-derived CDR1 and CDR2 are LGHNA and YSLEER. CDR3 size: 14 residues. The CDR3 spells CASSQALQGYGYTF. CDR3 sequence (DNA): TGCGCCAGCAGCCAAGCTCTCCAGGGGTATGGCTACACCTTC.

The chain uses TRBV7-8 and TRBJ2-7, with TRBD1 identical over 8 bases. CDR1 is SGHVS and CDR2 is FQNEAQ in the germline V gene. V trimming: 3 bases; J trimming: 2 bases; junction bases outside the gene matches: 3. CDR3 length equals 14 residues. CDR3 sequence (DNA): TGTGCCAGCAGCTTGACAGGGGAGGCCTACGAGCAGTACTTC. It is translated as CASSLTGEAYEQYF.

This clone has just one count. The rearrangement links TRBV25-1 to TRBJ2-1; D not resolved. The germline CDR1 and CDR2 sequences are MGHDK and SYGVNS. The CDR3 extends over 15 amino acids. V lost 7 bases and J lost 0, with 13 bases in between. DNA of the CDR3: TGTGCCAGCACCGACGGGTCCGACTCCTACAATGAGCAGTTCTTC. Its protein product is CASTDGSDSYNEQFF.

The V and J genes are TRBV6-5 and TRBJ2-4, with TRBD2 as a possible D gene (6 bases). This CDR3 region has 15 residues. V lost 6 bases and J 0 bases, leaving 12 bases between the germline ends. The germline V gene has CDR1 MNHEY and CDR2 SVGAGI. The CDR3 coding sequence is TGTGCCAGCAGCCCCGGGACTGTAGCCAAAAACATTCAGTACTTC. Protein: CASSPGTVAKNIQYF.

This chain joins TRBV5-4 and TRBJ1-1; 10 nucleotides match TRBD1. Germline V lookup: CDR1 SGHNT, CDR2 YYREEE (reference sequence). V lost 4 bases, J lost 4 bases, and 4 bases stayed unmatched. The CDR3 contains 14 residues. DNA for the CDR3: TGTGCCAGCAGCCCCAGGGACAGGGGCACTGAAGCTTTCTTT. As protein: CASSPRDRGTEAFF.

The chain recombines TRBV5-5 with TRBJ2-7, with 10 bases that match TRBD2. The germline gives CDR1 SGHKS, CDR2 YYEKEE (reference sequence). The CDR3 covers 15 residues. J was trimmed by 2 bases and V by 4 bases; bases with no gene match: 6. CDR3: CASSTRTSGAYEQYF. Here the CDR3 DNA reads TGTGCCAGCAGCACTAGGACTAGCGGAGCCTACGAGCAGTACTTC.

The chain uses TRBV25-1 and TRBJ1-2; unclear D gene. The V gene's germline CDR1 is MGHDK and CDR2 SYGVNS. The V end was cut by 3 bases, the J end by 4 bases, with 6 bases between. The CDR3 has 12 residues. CDR3 protein: CASSDTAYGYTF. The CDR3 region has the DNA TGTGCCAGCAGTGATACAGCCTATGGCTACACCTTC.

V is TRBV21-1 and J is TRBJ2-1; the D call TRBD2 from the table was never checked on the DNA. TRBV21-1 corresponds to a pseudogene. CDR3 length equals 14 residues. CDR3 DNA: TGTGCCAGCAGTAGCGGGGGGGACCACAATGAGCAGTTCTTC. Translation: CASSSGGDHNEQFF.

The gene calls are TRBV7-9 and TRBJ2-3, with D maybe TRBD2 (6 bases). Trimming shortened V by 3 bases and J by 2 bases, and 12 bases separated the two germline ends. CDR1 and CDR2 (germline): SEHNR, FQNEAQ (reference sequence). CDR3 length: 15 amino acids. The DNA of the CDR3 is TGTGCCAGCAGCTTCCATGGGGAGGACACAGATACGCAGTATTTT. Protein product: CASSFHGEDTDTQYF.